One sample yielded the 8 T cell receptor beta chains listed below, sequenced in a study of blood T cell repertoires in COVID-19. Clones were read by immunoSEQ multiplex PCR, and TCRdb kept only the in-frame ones, dropping some. The repertoire holds 200,000 to 250,000 clones, about 93% seen once, with 0.8% to 0.95% in the top ten. The sequencing sample was made of peripheral blood. These TCRs come from a man in his thirties or forties with COVID-19, enrolled during active disease.

This rearrangement joins TRBV4-2 to TRBJ1-6, with TRBD1 matching 7 bases. V lost 1 base, J lost 5 bases, and 8 bases stayed unmatched. The CDR3 runs to 17 residues. From germline, CDR1 is LGHNA and CDR2 YNFKEQ. The DNA for the CDR3 is TGTGCCAGCAGCCAAGGGGGCTTGACAGGGAATAATTCACCCCTCCACTTT. Its translation: CASSQGGLTGNNSPLHF.

This clone was seen just once. The chain combines TRBV5-5 with TRBJ2-7; TRBD1 matches 8 bases. This CDR3 is 17 amino acids long. The V and J ends lost 3 bases and 5 bases, in that order; junction bases with no gene match: 16. Germline V lookup: CDR1 SGHKS, CDR2 YYEKEE (reference sequence). CDR3 sequence: CASSSNYGRGLVNEQYF. The CDR3 bases are TGTGCCAGCAGCTCGAATTACGGCAGGGGGCTGGTGAACGAGCAGTACTTC.

The rearrangement joins TRBV7-9 to TRBJ2-5; possible D gene TRBD2, 7 bases. CDR1 and CDR2 from the germline V gene are SEHNR and FQNEAQ (reference sequence). V gave up 4 bases and J gave up 4 bases, with 16 bases separating them. This CDR3 is built from 15 residues. The CDR3 here is CASSYLGGAVETQYF. In DNA form, the CDR3 reads TGTGCCAGCAGCTACCTAGGGGGGGCCGTAGAGACCCAGTACTTC.

The rearrangement links TRBV18 to TRBJ1-2; TRBD1 is a possible D gene (6 bases). The CDR3 is 16 amino acids. Per germline, CDR1 KGHSH and CDR2 LQKENI. The ends were cut back, 1 base at V and 1 base at J, with 13 bases in the middle. The CDR3 region has the DNA TGTGCCAGCTCACCACAGGGGACAAATAATAACTATGGCTACACCTTC. Protein: CASSPQGTNNNYGYTF.

This clone appeared once. V and J are TRBV6-6 and TRBJ2-1; the match to TRBD2 covers 10 bases. With 5 bases clipped from V and 6 bases from J, the junction kept 10 bases outside the gene matches. Germline CDR1 reads MNHNY; CDR2 reads SVGAGI (reference sequence). CDR3 size: 16 residues. The DNA of the CDR3 is TGTGCCAGCAGTCACCCCCAGCGGGGGGGTCCCAATGAGCAGTTCTTC. This sequence encodes CASSHPQRGGPNEQFF.

The gene calls are TRBV12-3 or TRBV12-4 and TRBJ2-5; 7 bases align to TRBD1. The CDR3 is 13 amino acids. V dropped 6 bases and J dropped 3; count of bases not matched to a gene: 4. The CDR3 DNA follows: TGTGCCAGCAGACCCGGGACAGAAGAGACCCAGTACTTC. This codes for CASRPGTEETQYF.

This chain uses TRBV2 with TRBJ2-5; 7 positions match TRBD2. The V and J ends lost 6 bases and 2 bases, in that order; junction bases with no gene match: 3. The CDR3 contains 13 residues. CDR1 is SNHLY and CDR2 is FYNNEI in the germline V gene. The CDR3 region has the DNA TGTGCCAGCAGGGTGGGAGGGCAAGAGACCCAGTACTTC. It codes for CASRVGGQETQYF.

This clone has only a few counts. J is TRBJ2-1 and V is TRBV4-1; a possible D gene is TRBD2 (6 bases). There are 16 residues in the CDR3. In germline, CDR1 is MGHRA, CDR2 YSYEKL. V dropped 4 bases and J dropped 9 bases, with 22 bases sitting between them. The CDR3 DNA reads as TGCGCCAGCAGCCGGAGGACTATGCAAGTGGAGCGTGAGCAGTTCTTC. Protein: CASSRRTMQVEREQFF.